This record covers a single T cell receptor (beta chain). The data are from a study of blood T cell repertoires in COVID-19. For the study at large: Acute and convalescent COVID-19 specimens originated in the United States, Italy and Spain. T cells, B-cell-depleted T cells, or PBMCs supplied cDNA or gDNA.

In the authors' workflow: For nucleated cells, counts were estimated from reference gene primer amplification. Clones were read by immunoSEQ multiplex PCR, and TCRdb kept only the in-frame ones, dropping some. That table furnishes V, J and clone size, whereas the DNA furnished D and trimming. Among around 300,000 clones listed, around 86% were seen once. Germline CDR1 SEHNR, CDR2 FQNEAQ (reference sequence). The CDR3 sequence is 17 residues long. V shed 5 bases and J 9 bases; nucleotides not matched to a gene: 19. What was sequenced was peripheral blood. This receptor was obtained from a man aged 45-60 years with acute or convalescent COVID-19. This chain links TRBV7-9 with TRBJ1-1; TRBD1 matches at 9 bases. The DNA for the CDR3 is TGTGCCAGCAGCACAGGGGGCGCGATGCGGGGTCGACTGAAAGCTTTCTTT. Translating gives CASSTGGAMRGRLKAFF.